This T cell receptor beta chain was sequenced during a study of beta chain features in type 1 diabetes. In regard to this clone: Its target is unknown.

The study reverse transcribed the entire isolated RNA, so it sequenced expressed TCRB transcripts. This table comes from immunoSEQ multiplex PCR, and its TCRdb copy is limited to in-frame clones, with some not included. The table lists some 52,000 clones, over 40% of them singletons, with approximately 1.4% in the top ten. There are 16 residues in the CDR3. Germline loops: CDR1 SGHVS, CDR2 FQNEAQ. J was trimmed by 3 bases and V by 5 bases; bases with no gene match: 10. Regarding the study as a whole: Shorter TCRB CDR3s, moderately but significantly so, marked every one of the four CD4+ subsets in Type 1 diabetes patients.

Sequencing was carried out using Tregs from blood. This receptor was taken from a man aged 25-45 years with type 1 diabetes. The rearrangement uses TRBV7-8 and TRBJ2-3, with 8 positions matching TRBD2. The CDR3 bases are TGTGCCAGCAGCCCCAAGGTTACTAGCGGAACAGATACGCAGTATTTT. Protein: CASSPKVTSGTDTQYF.